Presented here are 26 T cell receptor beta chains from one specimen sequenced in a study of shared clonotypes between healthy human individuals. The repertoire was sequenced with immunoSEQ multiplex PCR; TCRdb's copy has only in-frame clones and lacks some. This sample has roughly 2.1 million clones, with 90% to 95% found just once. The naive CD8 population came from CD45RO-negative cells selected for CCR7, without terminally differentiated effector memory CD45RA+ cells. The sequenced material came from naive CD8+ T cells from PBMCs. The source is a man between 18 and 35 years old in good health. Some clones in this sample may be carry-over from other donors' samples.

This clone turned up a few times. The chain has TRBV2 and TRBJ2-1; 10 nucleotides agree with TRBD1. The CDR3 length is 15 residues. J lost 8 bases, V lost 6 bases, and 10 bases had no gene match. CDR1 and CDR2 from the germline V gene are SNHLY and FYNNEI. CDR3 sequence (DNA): TGTGCCAGCAGCCGCCGGGACAGGGGTTTACATGAGCAGTTCTTC. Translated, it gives CASSRRDRGLHEQFF.

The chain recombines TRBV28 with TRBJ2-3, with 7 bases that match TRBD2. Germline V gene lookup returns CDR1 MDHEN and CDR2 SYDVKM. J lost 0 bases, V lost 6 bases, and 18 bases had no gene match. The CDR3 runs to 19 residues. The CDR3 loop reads CASSFINRASGISTDTQYF. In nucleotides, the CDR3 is TGTGCCAGCAGCTTCATAAACCGAGCTAGCGGCATCAGCACAGATACGCAGTATTTT.

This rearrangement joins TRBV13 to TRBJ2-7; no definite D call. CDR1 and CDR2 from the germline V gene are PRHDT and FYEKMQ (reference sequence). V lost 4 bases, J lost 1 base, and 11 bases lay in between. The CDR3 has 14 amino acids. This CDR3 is CASSSNTESYEQYF. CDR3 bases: TGTGCCAGCAGCTCAAATACAGAATCCTACGAGCAGTACTTC.

The DNA for the CDR3 is TGTGCCAGCAGTCTGCAGGGCGGAACAGCCTACGAGCAGTACTTC. As protein: CASSLQGGTAYEQYF. V gene TRBV9 combines with J gene TRBJ2-7; TRBD1 might be the D (5 bases). Germline-derived CDR1 and CDR2 are SGDLS and YYNGEE. Trimming removed 5 bases at V and 2 bases at J, with 17 bases between. This CDR3 is built from 15 residues.

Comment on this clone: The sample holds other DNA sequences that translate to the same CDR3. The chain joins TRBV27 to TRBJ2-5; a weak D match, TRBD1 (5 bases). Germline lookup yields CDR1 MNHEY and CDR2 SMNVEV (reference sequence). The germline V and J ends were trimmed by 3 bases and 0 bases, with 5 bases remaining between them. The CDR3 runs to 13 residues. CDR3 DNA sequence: TGTGCCAGCAGTTTCAGGGACCAAGAGACCCAGTACTTC. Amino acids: CASSFRDQETQYF.

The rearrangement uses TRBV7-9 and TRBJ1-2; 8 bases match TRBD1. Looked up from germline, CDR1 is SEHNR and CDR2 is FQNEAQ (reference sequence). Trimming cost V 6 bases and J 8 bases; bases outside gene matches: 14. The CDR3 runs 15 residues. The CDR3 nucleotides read TGTGCCAGCAGGCACGGACAGGGAGACTATAAGGGCTACACCTTC. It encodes CASRHGQGDYKGYTF.

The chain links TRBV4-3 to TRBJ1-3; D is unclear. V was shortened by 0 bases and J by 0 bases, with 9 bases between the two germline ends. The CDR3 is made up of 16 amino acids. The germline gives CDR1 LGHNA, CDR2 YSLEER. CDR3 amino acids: CASSQDLTASGNTIYF. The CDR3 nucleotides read TGCGCCAGCAGCCAAGATCTCACAGCCTCTGGAAACACCATATATTTT.

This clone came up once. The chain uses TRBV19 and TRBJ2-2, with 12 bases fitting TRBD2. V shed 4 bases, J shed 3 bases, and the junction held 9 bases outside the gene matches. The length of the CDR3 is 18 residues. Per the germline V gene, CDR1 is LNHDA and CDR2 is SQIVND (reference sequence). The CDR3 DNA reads TGTGCCAGTAGTACCCCACGGGGACTAGCGGGTTACACCGGGGAGCTGTTTTTT. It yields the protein CASSTPRGLAGYTGELFF.

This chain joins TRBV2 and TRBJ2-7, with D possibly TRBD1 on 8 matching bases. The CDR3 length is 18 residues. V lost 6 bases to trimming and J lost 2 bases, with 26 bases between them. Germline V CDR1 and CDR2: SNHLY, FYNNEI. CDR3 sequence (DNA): TGTGCCAGCAGCACAAGACAGGGGCGCGGGAGTAGCCCCTACGAGCAGTACTTC. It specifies CASSTRQGRGSSPYEQYF.

The CDR3, as DNA: TGTGCCAGCTCCAGGCTTGTCTACAATGAGCAGTTCTTC. This encodes CASSRLVYNEQFF. The chain couples TRBV27 to TRBJ2-1, with D unresolved. Germline lookup yields CDR1 MNHEY and CDR2 SMNVEV (reference sequence). This CDR3 is built from 13 residues. Trimming pared 8 bases from V and 3 bases from J, leaving 11 bases between.

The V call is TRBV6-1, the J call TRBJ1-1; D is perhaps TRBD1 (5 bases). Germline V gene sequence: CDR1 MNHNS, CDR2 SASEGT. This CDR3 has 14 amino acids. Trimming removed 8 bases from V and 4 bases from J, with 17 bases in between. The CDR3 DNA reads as TGTGCCAGCGTCCCGGGGGACTGGATCACTGAAGCTTTCTTT. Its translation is CASVPGDWITEAFF.

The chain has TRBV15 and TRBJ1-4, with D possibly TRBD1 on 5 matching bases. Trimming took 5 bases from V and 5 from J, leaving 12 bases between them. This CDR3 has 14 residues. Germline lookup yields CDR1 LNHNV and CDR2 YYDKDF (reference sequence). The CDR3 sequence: CATSLRELNEKLFF. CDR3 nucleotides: TGTGCCACCAGCCTCAGGGAATTAAATGAAAAACTGTTTTTT.

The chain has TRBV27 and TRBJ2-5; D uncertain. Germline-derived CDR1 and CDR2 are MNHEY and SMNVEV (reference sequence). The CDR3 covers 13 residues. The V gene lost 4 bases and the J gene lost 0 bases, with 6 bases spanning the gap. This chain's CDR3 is CASSWSDQETQYF. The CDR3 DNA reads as TGTGCCAGCAGTTGGTCAGACCAAGAGACCCAGTACTTC.

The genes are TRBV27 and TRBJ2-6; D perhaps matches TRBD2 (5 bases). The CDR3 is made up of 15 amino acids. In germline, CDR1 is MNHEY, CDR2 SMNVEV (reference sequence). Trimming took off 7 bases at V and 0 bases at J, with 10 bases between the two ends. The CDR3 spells CASTFGVSGANVLTF. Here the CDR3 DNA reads TGTGCCAGCACCTTCGGGGTCTCTGGGGCCAACGTCCTGACTTTC.

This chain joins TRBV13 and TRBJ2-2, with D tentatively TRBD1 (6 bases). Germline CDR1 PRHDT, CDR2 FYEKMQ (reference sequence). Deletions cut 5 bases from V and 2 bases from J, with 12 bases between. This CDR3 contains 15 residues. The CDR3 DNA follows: TGTGCCAGCAGCCTCGGGACATCCAACACCGGGGAGCTGTTTTTT. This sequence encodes CASSLGTSNTGELFF.

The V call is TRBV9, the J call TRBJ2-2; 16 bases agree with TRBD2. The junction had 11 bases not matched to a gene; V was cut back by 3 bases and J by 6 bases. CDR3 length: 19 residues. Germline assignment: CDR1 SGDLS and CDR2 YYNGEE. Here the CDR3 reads CASSAVPGLAGGPAGELFF. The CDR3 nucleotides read TGTGCCAGCAGCGCCGTACCGGGACTAGCGGGAGGGCCGGCCGGGGAGCTGTTTTTT.

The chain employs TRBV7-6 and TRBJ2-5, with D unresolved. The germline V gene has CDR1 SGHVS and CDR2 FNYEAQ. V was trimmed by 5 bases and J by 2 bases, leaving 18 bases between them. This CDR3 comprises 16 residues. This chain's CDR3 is CASSAILAPMQETQYF. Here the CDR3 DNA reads TGTGCCAGCAGCGCCATTTTGGCGCCCATGCAAGAGACCCAGTACTTC.

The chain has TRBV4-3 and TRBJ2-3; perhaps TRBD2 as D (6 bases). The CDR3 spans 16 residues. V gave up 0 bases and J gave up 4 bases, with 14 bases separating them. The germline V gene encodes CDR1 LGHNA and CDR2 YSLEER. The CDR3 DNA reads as TGCGCCAGCAGCCAAGATGGAACGGGAGTGGCAGATACGCAGTATTTT. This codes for CASSQDGTGVADTQYF.

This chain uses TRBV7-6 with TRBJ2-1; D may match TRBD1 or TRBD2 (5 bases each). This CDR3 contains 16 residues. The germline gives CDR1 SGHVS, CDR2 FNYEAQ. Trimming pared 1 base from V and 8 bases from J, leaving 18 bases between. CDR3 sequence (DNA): TGTGCCAGCAGCTTAGATACCGGGGCCCTTAGGGATGAGCAGTTCTTC. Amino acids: CASSLDTGALRDEQFF.

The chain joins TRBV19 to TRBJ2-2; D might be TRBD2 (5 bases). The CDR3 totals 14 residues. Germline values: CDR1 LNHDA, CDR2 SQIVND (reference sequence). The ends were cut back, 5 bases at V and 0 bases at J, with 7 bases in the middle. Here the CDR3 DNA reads TGTGCCAGTAGTGACTACCCGAACACCGGGGAGCTGTTTTTT. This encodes CASSDYPNTGELFF.

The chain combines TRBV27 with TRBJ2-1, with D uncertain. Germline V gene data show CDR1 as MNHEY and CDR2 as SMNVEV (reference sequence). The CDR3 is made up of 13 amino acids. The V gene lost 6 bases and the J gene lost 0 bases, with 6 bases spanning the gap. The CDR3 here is CASRAYSYNEQFF. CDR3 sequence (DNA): TGTGCCAGCAGGGCCTACTCCTACAATGAGCAGTTCTTC.

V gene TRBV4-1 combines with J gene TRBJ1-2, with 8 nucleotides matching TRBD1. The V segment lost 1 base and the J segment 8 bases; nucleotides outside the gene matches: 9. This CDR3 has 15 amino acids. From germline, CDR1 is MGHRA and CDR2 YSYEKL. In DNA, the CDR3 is TGCGCCAGCAGCCAAGCAACAGGGGGAATTCGGGGCTACACCTTC. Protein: CASSQATGGIRGYTF.

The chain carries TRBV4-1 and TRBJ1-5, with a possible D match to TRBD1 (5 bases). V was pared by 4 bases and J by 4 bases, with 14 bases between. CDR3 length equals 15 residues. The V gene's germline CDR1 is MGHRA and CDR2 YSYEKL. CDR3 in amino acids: CASSPRSGGNQPQHF. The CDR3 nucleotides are TGCGCCAGCAGCCCCCGATCCGGGGGGAATCAGCCCCAGCATTTT.

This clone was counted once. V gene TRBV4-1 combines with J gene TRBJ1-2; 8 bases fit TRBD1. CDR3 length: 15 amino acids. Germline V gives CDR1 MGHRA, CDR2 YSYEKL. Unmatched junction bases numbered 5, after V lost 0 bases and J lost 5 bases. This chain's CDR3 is CASSQEDRVMYGYTF. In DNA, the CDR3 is TGCGCCAGCAGCCAAGAGGACAGGGTAATGTATGGCTACACCTTC.

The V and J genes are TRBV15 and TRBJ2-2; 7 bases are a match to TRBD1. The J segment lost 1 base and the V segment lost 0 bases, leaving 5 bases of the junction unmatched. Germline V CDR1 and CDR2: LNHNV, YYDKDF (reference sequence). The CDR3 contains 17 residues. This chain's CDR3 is CATSRDYGTVNTGELFF. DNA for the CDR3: TGTGCCACCAGCAGAGACTACGGGACAGTGAACACCGGGGAGCTGTTTTTT.

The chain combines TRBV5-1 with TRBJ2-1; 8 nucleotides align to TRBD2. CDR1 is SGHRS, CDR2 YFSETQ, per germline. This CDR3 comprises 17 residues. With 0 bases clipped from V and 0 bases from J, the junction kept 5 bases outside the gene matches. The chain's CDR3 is CASSLAGRASSYNEQFF. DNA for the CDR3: TGCGCCAGCAGCTTGGCCGGGAGGGCCTCCTCCTACAATGAGCAGTTCTTC.